This T cell receptor beta chain was captured by sequencing in a study of T cell changes during pregnancy in multiple sclerosis. Profiling relied on immunoSEQ multiplex PCR, and the TCRdb table lists in-frame clones only, not all of them. The sample has 70,000 or so clones; 85% to 95% are singletons. The ends lost 7 bases at V and 5 bases at J; junction bases unmatched: 14. CDR1 and CDR2 from the germline V gene are SNHLY and FYNNEI. The CDR3 spans 16 residues. The source was peripheral blood, collected in the third trimester of pregnancy. This chain links TRBV2 with TRBJ2-5; 9 nucleotides line up with TRBD2. The TCR comes from a female donor in good health, enrolled as a control in a pregnancy study. CDR3 amino acids: CASTSDLAGKGETQYF. The CDR3 bases are TGTGCCAGCACCTCCGATCTAGCGGGAAAGGGGGAGACCCAGTACTTC.